This T cell receptor beta chain is from a study of tumor-infiltrating lymphocytes in localized non-small cell lung cancer (dated by TCRdb to the early 2020s). In terms of the full investigation: Several histologies were represented in the cohort, which also included both smokers and never-smokers as well as patients whose samples were collected after neoadjuvant chemotherapy. From each patient came resected tumor tissue plus uninvolved lung tissue from that same patient, and the uninvolved lung tissue was described as non-adjacent to the tumor. The same patients underwent several integrated assays, with TCR sequencing performed together with flow cytometry, multiplex immunofluorescence, RNA-seq, exome sequencing and proteomics. The overall ICON cohort was composed of 140 or so surgical patients with localized non-small cell lung cancer whose tumors were resected. A total of approximately 55 patients were part of the paired comparison of immunoSEQ T-cell fraction between tumor and uninvolved lung.

Points on this clone: Its antigen is not yet known. Per-base qualities were not stored, and no clone one base away is much larger.

TCR sequencing with the immunoSEQ assay provided the T-cell fraction in tumor and uninvolved lung tissue. The paper's processing steps were these. For survival analysis, patients were split into high (upper tertile) and low (lower two tertiles) T-cell fraction groups and compared by log-rank test. A signed-rank test was used to test differences in T-cell fraction between paired tumor and uninvolved lung samples. TCRdb carries this immuneACCESS record with in-frame sequences only. Its versions omit some clonotypes, under half of them owing to an unresolved V gene in the studies checked, with the rest unexplained. V, J and clone size derive from that table, while D and trimming were established from the DNA sequence. In this sample the table shows about 23,000 clones, less than 70% of which occur a single time. Roughly 15% of the sample is taken by the ten largest. Enrollment in ICON was initiated in April 2016, and the last patient was enrolled in 2018. From a subcohort of approximately 76 patients, fresh tumor and matched uninvolved tissue were collected for in-depth immune analyses, including TCR sequencing. DNA isolated from bulk tissue, without cell sorting, was used for TCR sequencing.

Results and caveats for the whole study, not just this receptor: TCR-derived T-cell fraction did not differ between the flow cytometry-defined immunotypes IM1 (good prognosis) and IM2 (poor prognosis). Different pieces of the same tissue were used for different assays, so technical variation could not be separated from intratumor heterogeneity. Tumor T-cell fraction from TCR sequencing was not associated with recurrence-free survival (p = 0.61). TCRbeta sequencing supported higher T cell infiltration in tumors than in uninvolved lung tissue, consistent with immunofluorescence CD3 counts. Assay coverage differed among patients according to how much tissue was available, so only a subset of the cohort had TCR sequencing.

A distance of 15 bases separates the germline ends of V and J, which lose 5 bases and 2 bases respectively. From the germline V gene, CDR1 is SGHTA and CDR2 is FQGNSA. Including cysteine and phenylalanine, the CDR3 has 15 amino acids. The entry retains the CDR3 DNA only, 45 bases that are in frame from base 1. This sequence was found in a human donor with non-small cell lung cancer. The rearrangement combines TRBV7-2 with TRBJ2-5, with the identity of the D gene unclear. The sample was lung tumor tissue. The DNA sequence is as follows: TGTGCCAGCAGCCCTACCTACGCCAGGCAAGAGACCCAGTACTTC. The resulting protein is CASSPTYARQETQYF.